Following are 2 T cell receptor beta chains from one sample sequenced in a study of chemoradiotherapy in HPV16-positive cancers. The assay was immunoSEQ multiplex PCR, and TCRdb's table has in-frame clones only and misses some. The table has several thousand clones, approximately 81% seen once. The sample consisted of tumor tissue, taken from a patient who underwent chemoradiotherapy. All receptors derive from a human donor with HPV-associated anogenital cancer.

This clone was recorded a few times. The rearrangement uses TRBV19 and TRBJ1-1; D unresolved. V shed 7 bases and J shed 1 base, with 10 bases lying between them. Germline V gene sequence: CDR1 LNHDA, CDR2 SQIVND (reference sequence). The CDR3 is 13 residues long. The CDR3 DNA sequence: TGTGCCAGTATCTGGAGAGGGAACACTGAAGCTTTCTTT. The encoded protein is CASIWRGNTEAFF.

This clone was detected only a few times. The chain couples TRBV6-5 to TRBJ1-5; D is unclear. Germline assignment: CDR1 MNHEY and CDR2 SVGAGI. The ends were cut back, 2 bases at V and 4 bases at J, with 9 bases in the middle. The CDR3 length is 14 residues. This CDR3 is CASSYTPENQPQHF. CDR3 coding DNA: TGTGCCAGCAGTTACACCCCGGAGAATCAGCCCCAGCATTTT.